A single sample gave rise to the 19 T cell receptor beta chains below, sequenced in a study of OX40 agonist ivuxolimab in advanced cancers. Some clones are missing from TCRdb's copy, which holds only in-frame ones; the method was immunoSEQ multiplex PCR. This sample has roughly 97,000 clones, with approximately 90% found just once. The sample was CD4+ or CD8+ T cells sorted from blood, taken in a trial of the OX40 agonist ivuxolimab. These receptors originate from an adult with an advanced solid tumor such as melanoma, head and neck, liver or kidney cancer.

V is TRBV7-2 and J is TRBJ2-1, with D perhaps TRBD2 (7 bases). The CDR3 runs 15 residues. Germline assignment: CDR1 SGHTA and CDR2 FQGNSA. The germline V and J ends were trimmed by 5 bases and 7 bases, with 18 bases remaining between them. The CDR3 nucleotides are TGTGCCAGCAGCACCGGGGGGCCGGAGGGGAATGAGCAGTTCTTC. It yields the protein CASSTGGPEGNEQFF.

This chain connects TRBV7-2 to TRBJ1-1; 7 nucleotides agree with TRBD1. V lost 8 bases to trimming and J lost 3 bases; unmatched junction nucleotides: 6. Germline CDR1 and CDR2: SGHTA and FQGNSA. CDR3 size: 13 residues. The CDR3 DNA is TGTGCCAGCGGTGGGACAGTCTACACTGAAGCTTTCTTT. Translation: CASGGTVYTEAFF.

The table lists this clone with a count of one. This chain uses TRBV5-4 with TRBJ2-3; 10 bases agree with TRBD2. V shed 4 bases and J 2 bases; nucleotides not matched to a gene: 4. The CDR3 consists of 15 residues. Germline V gene lookup returns CDR1 SGHNT and CDR2 YYREEE (reference sequence). The CDR3 bases are TGTGCCAGCAGCACCGGACTAGCGGACACAGATACGCAGTATTTT. Its translation: CASSTGLADTDTQYF.

The chain is built from TRBV28 and TRBJ2-1; TRBD1 might be the D (6 bases). Germline-derived CDR1 and CDR2 are MDHEN and SYDVKM. Trimming stripped 4 bases from V and 0 bases from J, with 10 bases between. CDR3 length: 15 amino acids. CDR3 in DNA: TGTGCCAGCAGTTCAGGGGCCGTCTCCTACAATGAGCAGTTCTTC. It encodes CASSSGAVSYNEQFF.

The sample holds one count of this clone. The gene calls are TRBV19 and TRBJ1-5, with D maybe TRBD1 (5 bases). The CDR3 spans 15 residues. V was trimmed by 5 bases and J by 4 bases, leaving 15 bases between them. The germline V gene encodes CDR1 LNHDA and CDR2 SQIVND (reference sequence). The CDR3 DNA follows: TGTGCCAGTAGTCCCCTCCTCGGGGCGAATCAGCCCCAGCATTTT. It encodes CASSPLLGANQPQHF.

The chain links TRBV25-1 to TRBJ2-5; 10 bases are a match to TRBD1. The CDR3 spans 17 residues. Germline CDR1 reads MGHDK; CDR2 reads SYGVNS. The V segment lost 3 bases and the J segment 4 bases; nucleotides outside the gene matches: 11. This CDR3 reads CASSDPRRTGGGETQYF. The CDR3, as DNA: TGTGCCAGCAGTGATCCACGCCGGACAGGGGGGGGAGAGACCCAGTACTTC. Based on the CDR3 plus reference TRBV25-1 and TRBJ2-5, the full variable domain is EADIYQTPRYLVIGTGKKITLECSQTMGHDKMYWYQQDPGMELHLIHYSYGVNSTEKGDLSSESTVSRIRTEHFPLTLESARPSHTSQYLCASSDPRRTGGGETQYFGPGTRLLVL.

The chain links TRBV6-6 to TRBJ2-7, with 7 bases fitting TRBD2. Trimming cost V 6 bases and J 0 bases; bases outside gene matches: 2. Germline V gives CDR1 MNHNY, CDR2 SVGAGI (reference sequence). The CDR3 runs to 13 residues. CDR3 nucleotide sequence: TGTGCCAGCAGCCGGGGGGTCTCCTACGAGCAGTACTTC. It translates to CASSRGVSYEQYF.

In this sample, this clone turned up once. The rearrangement uses TRBV7-9 and TRBJ2-7; 7 nucleotides align to TRBD1. The junction had 5 bases not matched to a gene; V was cut back by 0 bases and J by 3 bases. The CDR3 totals 15 residues. CDR1 is SEHNR, CDR2 FQNEAQ, per germline (reference sequence). The CDR3 nucleotides read TGTGCCAGCAGCTTAGCCGGGACAGCCCACTACGAGCAGTACTTC. It encodes CASSLAGTAHYEQYF.

The chain recombines TRBV21-1 with TRBJ1-1. TRBV21-1 is recorded as a pseudogene. The CDR3 spans 12 residues. Here the CDR3 DNA reads TGTGCCAGCGGGACGGGGAGGACTGAAGCTTTCTTT. Translating gives CASGTGRTEAFF.

The rearrangement links TRBV28 to TRBJ2-7; a possible D gene is TRBD2 (6 bases). The CDR3 consists of 21 residues. In germline, CDR1 is MDHEN, CDR2 SYDVKM. Trimming cost V 6 bases and J 9 bases, with 42 bases left between them. The CDR3 sequence is CASRETGWRPSSGPSELGQYF. CDR3 sequence (DNA): TGTGCCAGCAGGGAAACAGGATGGCGGCCTAGTAGCGGTCCGTCGGAATTGGGGCAGTACTTC.

This chain uses TRBV5-6 with TRBJ2-1; 10 bases are shared with TRBD2. J lost 0 bases, V lost 1 base, and 4 bases had no gene match. The CDR3 contains 17 residues. Germline-derived CDR1 and CDR2 are SGHDT and YYEEEE. This chain's CDR3 is CASSLLLAGSSYNEQFF. CDR3 coding DNA: TGTGCCAGCAGCTTGCTACTAGCGGGGAGCTCCTACAATGAGCAGTTCTTC.

The chain is built from TRBV4-2 and TRBJ1-1; D gene uncertain. Germline CDR1 and CDR2: LGHNA and YNFKEQ. CDR3 length: 14 residues. Between the trimmed V and J ends, which lost 4 bases and 1 base, there was a span of 10 bases. The CDR3 loop reads CASSLSSANTEAFF. The CDR3 DNA is TGTGCCAGCAGCCTTTCCAGCGCGAACACTGAAGCTTTCTTT.

The V and J genes are TRBV28 and TRBJ1-3, with 7 bases aligning to TRBD1. CDR3 length: 16 residues. The V and J ends lost 10 bases and 0 bases, in that order; junction bases with no gene match: 12. Germline V gene sequence: CDR1 MDHEN, CDR2 SYDVKM. The CDR3 region is CATHAGGTISGNTIYF. The CDR3, as DNA: TGTGCCACTCACGCAGGGGGTACAATCTCTGGAAACACCATATATTTT.

The J gene is TRBJ1-4, the V gene TRBV4-1; 7 bases align to TRBD1. This CDR3 has 15 residues. The trim removed 6 bases at V and 4 bases at J, leaving 8 bases unmatched. The germline gives CDR1 MGHRA, CDR2 YSYEKL. CDR3 nucleotides: TGCGCCAGCAGAATTACGGGACAGATTAATGAAAAACTGTTTTTT. This translates into CASRITGQINEKLFF.

The CDR3 nucleotides are TGTGCCAGCAGCTCTCTCGTAGAGACCCAGTACTTC. It encodes CASSSLVETQYF. The chain couples TRBV7-9 to TRBJ2-5; D not certain. Trimming shortened V by 4 bases and J by 4 bases, and 7 bases separated the two germline ends. The CDR3 extends over 12 amino acids. Looked up from germline, CDR1 is SEHNR and CDR2 is FQNEAQ (reference sequence).

The chain has TRBV6-6 and TRBJ1-2, with D uncertain. Germline CDR1 and CDR2: MNHNY and SVGAGI (reference sequence). Trimming pared 6 bases from V and 2 bases from J, leaving 13 bases between. The CDR3 loop spans 14 amino acids. This CDR3 reads CASSRIRENYGYTF. In DNA form, the CDR3 reads TGTGCCAGCAGCCGTATTCGGGAGAACTATGGCTACACCTTC.

This clone was counted a single time. V gene TRBV7-2 combines with J gene TRBJ2-3, with 10 bases identical to TRBD2. Germline V lookup: CDR1 SGHTA, CDR2 FQGNSA. The V segment lost 4 bases and the J segment 4 bases; nucleotides outside the gene matches: 11. This CDR3 is built from 17 residues. In nucleotides, the CDR3 is TGTGCCAGCAGCTCCCGACATGTAGCGGGGGGATCAGATACGCAGTATTTT. The encoded protein is CASSSRHVAGGSDTQYF.

The chain links TRBV4-3 to TRBJ2-4; D remains ambiguous. Germline CDR1 LGHNA, CDR2 YSLEER. The germline V and J ends were trimmed by 0 bases and 5 bases, with 11 bases remaining between them. The CDR3 consists of 15 residues. CDR3 sequence (DNA): TGCGCCAGCAGCCAAGATTTCGGACGGCAAAACATTCAGTACTTC. Its translation: CASSQDFGRQNIQYF.

The chain combines TRBV11-2 with TRBJ1-1, with no clear D. CDR3 length equals 13 residues. Germline V lookup: CDR1 SGHAT, CDR2 FQNNGV. Trimming removed 1 base from V and 1 base from J, with 4 bases in between. CDR3 DNA: TGTGCCAGCAGCTTAGGGCGGAACACTGAAGCTTTCTTT. Its protein is CASSLGRNTEAFF.